Following are 21 T cell receptor beta chains from one sample sequenced in a study of blood T cells in healthy people across ages. The second PCR ran about 6 to 11 cycles with a sample-barcoded 5' primer and J-beta primers. TCRdb reanalysed the 5' RACE reads using MiXCR and keeps one entry per CDR3 protein. The sample lists approximately 830,000 distinct CDR3 sequences, about 62% seen once, with approximately 30% in the top ten. The sample comprised blood. These receptors all stem from a man aged 25-40 years in good health.

V gene TRBV29-1 combines with J gene TRBJ2-1, with no clear D. V lost 3 bases and J lost 4, with 7 bases in between. The CDR3 has 12 residues. Germline V gene data show CDR1 as SQVTM and CDR2 as ANQGSEA. CDR3 nucleotides: TGCAGCGTTGACGGTGGATACAATGAGCAGTTCTTC. It yields the protein CSVDGGYNEQFF.

The gene calls are TRBV4-3 and TRBJ2-1, with 7 bases fitting TRBD1. With 5 bases clipped from V and 5 bases from J, the junction kept 6 bases outside the gene matches. The CDR3 covers 14 residues. Germline V CDR1 and CDR2: LGHNA, YSLEER. In nucleotides, the CDR3 is TGCGCCAGCAGCTTGACGGGACAGAACAATGAGCAGTTCTTC. Translated, it gives CASSLTGQNNEQFF.

The chain employs TRBV4-3 and TRBJ2-7, with 8 bases lining up with TRBD2. The CDR3 has 15 residues. CDR1 LGHNA and CDR2 YSLEER come from the germline V gene. V was clipped by 6 bases and J by 5 bases; unmatched bases: 12. CDR3 residues: CASSRGGTGFDEQYF. For the CDR3, the DNA is TGCGCCAGCAGTCGGGGGGGGACGGGGTTTGACGAGCAGTACTTC.

The sample holds a few counts of this clonotype. The V call is TRBV5-1, the J call TRBJ1-2, with 10 bases lining up with TRBD1. V gave up 4 bases and J gave up 2 bases; unmatched junction bases: 8. The germline V gene encodes CDR1 SGHRS and CDR2 YFSETQ. This CDR3 has 16 amino acids. CDR3: CASSPSRTGGNYGYTF. In DNA form, the CDR3 reads TGCGCCAGCAGCCCGTCTCGGACAGGGGGGAACTATGGCTACACCTTC. Combining the CDR3 with reference TRBV5-1 and TRBJ1-2 gives the whole variable domain KAGVTQTPRYLIKTRGQQVTLSCSPISGHRSVSWYQQTPGQGLQFLFEYFSETQRNKGNFPGRFSGRQFSNSRSEMNVSTLELGDSALYLCASSPSRTGGNYGYTFGSGTRLTVV.

CDR3 loop: CASSYGGAADEQYF. In DNA form, the CDR3 reads TGTGCCAGCAGTTACGGGGGGGCGGCCGACGAGCAGTACTTC. The rearrangement links TRBV6-5 to TRBJ2-5, with D maybe TRBD2 (7 bases). The J call is doubtful: the DNA matches TRBJ2-7 better. This CDR3 comprises 14 residues. CDR1 MNHEY and CDR2 SVGAGI come from the germline V gene.

The chain couples TRBV6-1 to TRBJ2-5; D is ambiguous. Trimming took 2 bases from V and 2 from J, leaving 6 bases between them. The CDR3 is 13 residues long. In germline, CDR1 is MNHNS, CDR2 SASEGT. CDR3 nucleotides: TGTGCCAGCAGTGAAATAGAGCAAGAGACCCAGTACTTC. Translating gives CASSEIEQETQYF.

V gene TRBV28 combines with J gene TRBJ2-5; 9 bases align to TRBD2. Germline CDR1 reads MDHEN; CDR2 reads SYDVKM. The V and J ends lost 3 bases and 2 bases, in that order; junction bases with no gene match: 10. This CDR3 region has 17 residues. The CDR3 reads CASSLALLAGSQETQYF. The CDR3 DNA follows: TGTGCCAGCAGTTTGGCGCTTCTAGCGGGGAGTCAAGAGACCCAGTACTTC.

This clonotype has only a few counts. The chain carries TRBV20-1 and TRBJ1-2; 9 positions match TRBD1. The ends lost 7 bases at V and 7 bases at J; junction bases unmatched: 7. The CDR3 is made up of 12 amino acids. CDR1 DFQATT and CDR2 SNEGSKA come from the germline V gene (reference sequence). CDR3 nucleotide sequence: TGCAGTGGGGGGGACAGGGTCGGTGGCTACACCTTC. It yields the protein CSGGDRVGGYTF.

This clonotype was counted a single time. The chain couples TRBV5-1 to TRBJ2-5; TRBD1 matches at 7 bases. Germline V gene data show CDR1 as SGHRS and CDR2 as YFSETQ. V shed 4 bases and J 2 bases; nucleotides not matched to a gene: 11. There are 16 residues in the CDR3. The CDR3 reads CASSPRRTGGQETQYF. CDR3 nucleotide sequence: TGCGCCAGCAGCCCACGTCGGACAGGAGGACAAGAGACCCAGTACTTC.

This clonotype was counted many times. The chain has TRBV3-1 and TRBJ2-2, with a possible D match to TRBD2 (5 bases). The germline V gene has CDR1 LGHDT and CDR2 YNNKEL (reference sequence). The V end was cut by 4 bases, the J end by 7 bases, with 7 bases between. The CDR3 length is 12 residues. CDR3 sequence reads: CASSPRGGELFF. The CDR3 DNA reads TGTGCCAGCAGCCCCCGGGGCGGGGAGCTGTTTTTT.

The rearrangement uses TRBV6-5 and TRBJ2-1; weak D call: TRBD2 (6 bases). This CDR3 comprises 15 residues. The germline CDR1 and CDR2 sequences are MNHEY and SVGAGI. V shed 6 bases and J shed 0 bases, with 12 bases lying between them. As DNA, the CDR3 is TGTGCCAGCAGCCGGGACTTCAGCTCCTACAATGAGCAGTTCTTC. Translation gives CASSRDFSSYNEQFF.

V is TRBV5-1 and J is TRBJ2-4; 10 positions agree with TRBD1. The CDR3 is 15 amino acids. The V segment lost 7 bases and the J segment 13 bases; nucleotides outside the gene matches: 17. Germline CDR1 SGHRS, CDR2 YFSETQ. The CDR3 reads CASQLIGTGEYGQYF. The CDR3 region has the DNA TGCGCCAGCCAACTTATCGGGACAGGGGAATACGGGCAGTACTTC. The whole variable domain, filled in from reference TRBV5-1 and TRBJ2-4, reads KAGVTQTPRYLIKTRGQQVTLSCSPISGHRSVSWYQQTPGQGLQFLFEYFSETQRNKGNFPGRFSGRQFSNSRSEMNVSTLELGDSALYLCASQLIGTGEYGQYFGAGTRLSVL.

The V gene is TRBV28, the J gene TRBJ1-2; 9 bases fit TRBD1. Germline loops: CDR1 MDHEN, CDR2 SYDVKM. There are 15 residues in the CDR3. Trimming removed 5 bases from V and 2 bases from J; junction bases left unmatched: 6. The CDR3 nucleotides read TGTGCCAGCAGTCCCCTAACAGGGGGCAACTATGGCTACACCTTC. Its protein is CASSPLTGGNYGYTF.

The chain recombines TRBV7-8 with TRBJ2-1; TRBD2 matches 7 bases. Germline V gives CDR1 SGHVS, CDR2 FQNEAQ. V gave up 2 bases and J gave up 11 bases; unmatched junction bases: 9. CDR3 length: 14 residues. The chain's CDR3 is CASSLKGGLGQQFF. The CDR3 region has the DNA TGTGCCAGCAGCTTAAAGGGAGGGTTAGGACAGCAGTTCTTC.

Comments on this clonotype: Mismatch with germline at one junction end may stem from a read error. V usage is TRBV29-1 and J usage is TRBJ2-5; 9 bases fit TRBD1. Germline assignment: CDR1 SQVTM and CDR2 ANQGSEA. This CDR3 is built from 14 residues. Here the CDR3 DNA reads TGCAGCGGTGAAGGGGGGACAGGGTCGGAGACCCAGTACTTC. This sequence encodes CSGEGGTGSETQYF.

The chain has TRBV9 and TRBJ2-1; TRBD1 matches 9 bases. This CDR3 spans 15 amino acids. Germline values: CDR1 SGDLS, CDR2 YYNGEE. With V trimmed by 3 bases and J by 7 bases, 8 bases remained unmatched. Here the CDR3 DNA reads TGTGCCAGCAGCGACAGGGACAGGGAGGTGAATGAGCAGTTCTTC. This codes for CASSDRDREVNEQFF. Filled out from reference TRBV9 and TRBJ2-1, the complete variable domain reads DSGVTQTPKHLITATGQRVTLRCSPRSGDLSVYWYQQSLDQGLQFLIQYYNGEERAKGNILERFSAQQFPDLHSELNLSSLELGDSALYFCASSDRDREVNEQFFGPGTRLTVL.

The J gene is TRBJ2-1, the V gene TRBV4-2; 9 nucleotides match TRBD2. The CDR3 loop spans 18 amino acids. Germline V gene lookup returns CDR1 LGHNA and CDR2 YNFKEQ. The V and J ends lost 1 base and 5 bases, in that order; junction bases with no gene match: 12. CDR3 in amino acids: CASSQVVSGGTLNNEQFF. CDR3 coding DNA: TGTGCCAGCAGCCAAGTAGTGAGCGGGGGGACCCTAAACAATGAGCAGTTCTTC.

The gene calls are TRBV20-1 and TRBJ1-6; no clear D. The V gene's germline CDR1 is DFQATT and CDR2 SNEGSKA (reference sequence). This CDR3 has 12 residues. The CDR3 loop is CSPSSYNSPLHF. CDR3 DNA: TGCAGCCCTAGCTCCTATAATTCACCCCTCCACTTT.

The V call is TRBV10-3, the J call TRBJ2-7; a weak D match, TRBD1 (7 bases). This CDR3 comprises 15 residues. The V end lost 6 bases, the J end lost 2 bases, and 17 bases lay between the germline ends. The germline V gene encodes CDR1 ENHRY and CDR2 SYGVKD. CDR3 DNA: TGTGCCATCAGCCCGGGGGTGGGACAGACCTACGAGCAGTACTTC. The encoded protein is CAISPGVGQTYEQYF.

The J gene is TRBJ2-2, the V gene TRBV12-3 or TRBV12-4; TRBD2 might be the D (5 bases). V shed 5 bases and J shed 5 bases, with 9 bases lying between them. This CDR3 has 13 residues. CDR3 residues: CASSRDYTGELFF. The CDR3 DNA follows: TGTGCCAGCAGTCGAGACTATACCGGGGAGCTGTTTTTT.

A remark on this clonotype: Given a much more abundant clone one base away, this may be a read error. The CDR3 spells CASSPENGFEQYF. The DNA of the CDR3 is TGTGCCAGCAGCCCCGAGAATGGGTTCGAGCAGTACTTC. The V call is TRBV7-3, the J call TRBJ2-7, with D unresolved. Germline-derived CDR1 and CDR2 are SGHTA and FQGTGA. The CDR3 spans 13 residues. The germline V and J ends were trimmed by 5 bases and 6 bases, with 14 bases remaining between them.